This T cell receptor beta chain was found in a study of STAT3 mutations in large granular lymphocyte leukemia. As for the study in general: Among longitudinally sequenced T-LGLL patients, roughly half had canonical activating STAT3 mutations detected. Overall study findings and caveats: Every T-LGLL patient had at least one immunodominant TCRbeta clonotype. Suggested: STAT3 mutation was not the ancestral event for these clonal expansions. TCR clonotype switching after therapy occurred in about 35% of the 18 patients.

Each sample's TCRbeta library yielded on average around 42,000 productive templates. Sequencing used immunoSEQ multiplex PCR; TCRdb keeps in-frame clones, though not all of them. The repertoire has some 10,000 clones, approximately 90% of them found once; the top ten carry more than 35%. Note on this clone: Its antigen remains unknown.

The CDR3 totals 15 residues. In germline, CDR1 is KGHSH, CDR2 LQKENI. Trimming shortened V by 6 bases and J by 2 bases, and 16 bases separated the two germline ends. This sequence originates from a man aged 55 to 69 with T-cell large granular lymphocyte leukemia. Some clones in this sample may be carry-over from other donors' samples. The genes are TRBV18 and TRBJ2-5; D perhaps matches TRBD2 (7 bases). What was sequenced was peripheral blood mononuclear cells. Here the CDR3 reads CASSQLGGGQETQYF. CDR3 bases: TGTGCCAGCTCGCAGCTGGGAGGGGGACAAGAGACCCAGTACTTC.